This is a list of T cell receptor beta chains from one sample in a study of a mutant IDH1 vaccine in newly diagnosed glioma. Assay: immunoSEQ multiplex PCR; the TCRdb copy retains only in-frame clones and omits some. Here the sample spans some 60,000 clones, about 91% being singletons. The input for sequencing was PBMCs, taken from a glioma patient treated with radiotherapy, temozolomide or both. The source of these receptors is a man in his fifties with glioma. Both conserved end residues are part of each CDR3. A D gene is named only where the DNA matches it firmly. Expanded clones are given a class, and other clones once, few, many or no size at all.

clone_size	j_call	v_call	d_call	cdr3_nt	cdr3_aa
.	TRBJ1-1	TRBV6-6	.	TGTGCCAGCAGCGTGACTGTTGAAGCTTTCTTT	CASSVTVEAFF
.	TRBJ2-3	TRBV11-2	TRBD1	TGTGCCAGCAGCATTGGGACAGGGCGAACAGATACGCAGTATTTT	CASSIGTGRTDTQYF
.	TRBJ2-2	TRBV6-6	.	TGTGCCAGCAGTTACTTCGGAAACACCGGGGAGCTGTTTTTT	CASSYFGNTGELFF
.	TRBJ2-2	TRBV2	TRBD2	TGTGCCAGCAGAGGGACTAGCGGAAACACCGGGGAGCTGTTTTTT	CASRGTSGNTGELFF
.	TRBJ2-7	TRBV6-1	TRBD1	TGTGCCAGCAGTGAGGAGGACAGGGACGAGCAGTACTTC	CASSEEDRDEQYF
once	TRBJ1-1	TRBV6-1	.	TGTGCCAGCAGTGAAAGTGGGGCGAACACTGAAGCTTTCTTT	CASSESGANTEAFF
.	TRBJ1-2	TRBV28	TRBD1	TGTGCCAGCAGGCCCGGGACAGGGGGAAACTATGGCTACACCTTC	CASRPGTGGNYGYTF
.	TRBJ1-1	TRBV5-1	.	TGCGCCAGCAGCTTGGGGGCTTTACCCCGCACTGAAGCTTTCTTT	CASSLGALPRTEAFF
.	TRBJ2-1	TRBV10-2	TRBD1	TGCGCCAGCAGTGGCGAGACAGGGGGCCGTGAGCAGTTCTTC	CASSGETGGREQFF
.	TRBJ1-2	TRBV5-6	.	TGTGCCAGCACCCTAGGCCAGTCTAAAGGCTACACCTTC	CASTLGQSKGYTF
once	TRBJ2-2	TRBV5-1	.	TGCGCCAGCAGCGTACCCTCGGGCACCGGGGAGCTGTTTTTT	CASSVPSGTGELFF
few	TRBJ2-7	TRBV29-1	TRBD1	TGCAGCGTTGAAAACCACAGGGGGGTCTCCTACGAGCAGTACTTC	CSVENHRGVSYEQYF
.	TRBJ2-1	TRBV29-1	TRBD2	TGCAGCGTGGGCTGGCGGGGGGACCACAATGAGCAGTTCTTC	CSVGWRGDHNEQFF
.	TRBJ1-1	TRBV20-1	.	TGCAGTGCTAGAGGACGCCCTGAAGCTTTCTTT	CSARGRPEAFF
.	TRBJ1-2	TRBV6-6	TRBD1	TGTGCCAGCAGTTACGGGGGACAGGGGGCTTATGGCTACACCTTC	CASSYGGQGAYGYTF
.	TRBJ1-2	TRBV5-4	TRBD1	TGTGCCAGCAGCGTAGACAGGGCTGGCTATGGCTACACCTTC	CASSVDRAGYGYTF
.	TRBJ2-3	TRBV6-6	.	TGTGCCAGCAGTTACTCGGTAAGCGGCCGCACAGATACGCAGTATTTT	CASSYSVSGRTDTQYF
.	TRBJ2-7	TRBV28	.	TGTGCCAGCCACCTACCGGGGACCTACGAGCAGTACTTC	CASHLPGTYEQYF
.	TRBJ1-1	TRBV19	TRBD1	TGTGCCAGTAGTATCGCCAACAGGGGCAGGAACACTGAAGCTTTCTTT	CASSIANRGRNTEAFF
.	TRBJ2-3	TRBV10-1	TRBD2	TGCGCCAGCAGTGACGGACTAGCGGGAGGGGTGCAGTATTTT	CASSDGLAGGVQYF
.	TRBJ2-7	TRBV2	.	TGTGCCAGCAGTGACCAGGGGATAAGAGAGCAGTACTTC	CASSDQGIREQYF
.	TRBJ2-3	TRBV6-5	TRBD2	TGTGCCAGCAGTCCCCGGGAGGGAACAGATACGCAGTATTTT	CASSPREGTDTQYF
once	TRBJ1-4	TRBV5-5	.	TGTGCCAGCAGTCGAATCCCCGGGGTAAATGAAAAACTGTTTTTT	CASSRIPGVNEKLFF
.	TRBJ2-1	TRBV5-4	.	TGTGCCAGCAGCTTTATGGCTAACAATGAGCAGTTCTTC	CASSFMANNEQFF
.	TRBJ2-2	TRBV2	TRBD2	TGTGCCAGCAAAGAGCGGGAGAGATCCGGGGAGCTGTTTTTT	CASKERERSGELFF
.	TRBJ2-7	TRBV7-2	TRBD2	TGTGCCAGCAGCGAGGGACTAGCGCGGTTTCGGTACGAGCAGTACTTC	CASSEGLARFRYEQYF
.	TRBJ2-5	TRBV5-1	.	TGCGCCAGCAGCTTGATTAGCAGCTCCCAGTACTTC	CASSLISSSQYF
.	TRBJ2-5	TRBV28	TRBD1	TGTGCCAGCAGCGGGGACAGGGGAAGAGAGACCCAGTACTTC	CASSGDRGRETQYF
.	TRBJ2-6	TRBV19	.	TGTGCCAGTAGGCATCCCTCTGGGGCCAACGTCCTGACTTTC	CASRHPSGANVLTF
once	TRBJ1-1	TRBV18	.	TGTGCCAGCTCCCGATCCCGAGACCGGATGAACACTGAAGCTTTCTTT	CASSRSRDRMNTEAFF
.	TRBJ2-3	TRBV6-4	TRBD2	TGTGCCAGCAGCGTGACTAGCGGGGGCACAGATACGCAGTATTTT	CASSVTSGGTDTQYF
.	TRBJ2-1	TRBV4-3	TRBD2	TGCGCCAGCAGCCAACCGACCAAAAGCGGGGGGGCCATCTATGAGCAGTTCTTC	CASSQPTKSGGAIYEQFF
once	TRBJ2-6	TRBV30	.	TGTGCCTGGACGGCCCAAGGGGGTAGGGCCAACGTCCTGACTTTC	CAWTAQGGRANVLTF
.	TRBJ2-7	TRBV6-5	TRBD1	TGTGCCAGCAGTCCCTCGGGACAGGGATCCTACGAGCAGTACTTC	CASSPSGQGSYEQYF